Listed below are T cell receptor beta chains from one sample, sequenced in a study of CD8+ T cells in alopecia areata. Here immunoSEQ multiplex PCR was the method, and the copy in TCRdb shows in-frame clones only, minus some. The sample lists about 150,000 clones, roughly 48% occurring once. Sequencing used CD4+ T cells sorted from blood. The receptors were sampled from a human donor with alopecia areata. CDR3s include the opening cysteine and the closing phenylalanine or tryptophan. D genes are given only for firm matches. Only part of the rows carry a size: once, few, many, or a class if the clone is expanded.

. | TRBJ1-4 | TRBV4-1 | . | TGCGCCAGCAGCCAAGCCGCAGGAGGTAATGAAAAACTGTTTTTT | CASSQAAGGNEKLFF
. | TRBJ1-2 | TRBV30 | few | TGTGCCTGGAGCCAGGGCCCCTATGGCTACACCTTC | CAWSQGPYGYTF
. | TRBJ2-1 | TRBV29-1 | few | TGCAGCGTTGACGGTCCCTCCAGGGGCGGTGAGCAGTTCTTC | CSVDGPSRGGEQFF
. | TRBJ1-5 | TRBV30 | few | TGTGCCTGGAGTGGGGGGGAGAATCAGCCCCAGCATTTT | CAWSGGENQPQHF
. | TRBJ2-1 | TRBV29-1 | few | TGCAGCGTTGCCGGAAAAGTGTTGTCGGGCAATGAGCAGTTCTTC | CSVAGKVLSGNEQFF
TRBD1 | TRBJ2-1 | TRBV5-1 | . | TGCGCCAGCAGCTTGGATCTTTGGACAGGCTACAATGAGCAGTTCTTC | CASSLDLWTGYNEQFF
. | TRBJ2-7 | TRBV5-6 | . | TGTGCCAGCAGCGCCGCTTGGGGGTTCGGTAACGAGCAGTACTTC | CASSAAWGFGNEQYF
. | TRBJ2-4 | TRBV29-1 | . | TGCAGCGGGAGATGGGCCAAAAACATTCAGTACTTC | CSGRWAKNIQYF
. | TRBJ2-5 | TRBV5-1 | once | TGCGCCAGCACTAAGGACGTAGTTCAAGAGACCCAGTACTTC | CASTKDVVQETQYF
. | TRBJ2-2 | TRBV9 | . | TGTGCCAGCAGCGTAGCGGCGGGACCCGACACCGGGGAGCTGTTTTTT | CASSVAAGPDTGELFF
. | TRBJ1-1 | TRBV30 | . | TGTGCCTGGAGTCGGGACACTAAAGCTTTCTTT | CAWSRDTKAFF
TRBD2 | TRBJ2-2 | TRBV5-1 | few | TGCGCCAGCAGCTTAAAGAGCGGGAGGACTGACACCGGGGAGCTGTTTTTT | CASSLKSGRTDTGELFF
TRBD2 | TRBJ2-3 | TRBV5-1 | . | TGCGCCAGCAGCACCGGACTAGCGGGCAGCACAGATACGCAGTATTTT | CASSTGLAGSTDTQYF
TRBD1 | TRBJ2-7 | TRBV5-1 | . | TGCGCCAGCAGAGCCGGGACAGGGTCGACTGAGCAGTACTTC | CASRAGTGSTEQYF
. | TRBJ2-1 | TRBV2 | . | TGTGCCAGCAGTGAAGGACTAGATAGCCGCGAGCAGTTCTTC | CASSEGLDSREQFF
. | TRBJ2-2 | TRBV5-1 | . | TGCGCCAGCAGTAGCAGGGGGGACACCGGGGAGCTGTTTTTT | CASSSRGDTGELFF
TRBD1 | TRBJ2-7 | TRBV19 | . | TGTGCCAGTAGTATAGCCGGACAGGTCGGGGTGCAGTACTTC | CASSIAGQVGVQYF
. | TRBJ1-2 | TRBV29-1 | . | TGCAGCGTTGAAGGGTCAGGGGTGATGGGTGGCTACACCTTC | CSVEGSGVMGGYTF
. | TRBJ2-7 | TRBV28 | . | TGTGCCAGCAGTCGCCTGACTGGCCTGGGGGAGCAGTACTTC | CASSRLTGLGEQYF
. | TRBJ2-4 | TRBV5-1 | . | TGCGCCAGCAGCTTGGGGCGTGGAGGCGCAGAGGATCAGTACTTC | CASSLGRGGAEDQYF
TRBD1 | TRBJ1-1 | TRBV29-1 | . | TGCAGCACGGACAGGGGGGGCACTGAAGCTTTCTTT | CSTDRGGTEAFF
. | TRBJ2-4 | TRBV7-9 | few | TGTGCCAGCAGCTCAGATCCCAGAATTCAGTACTTC | CASSSDPRIQYF
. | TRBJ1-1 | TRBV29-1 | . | TGCAGCGTTTGGCGGGTTCTAGGGGCAGGCGACACTGAAGCTTTCTTT | CSVWRVLGAGDTEAFF
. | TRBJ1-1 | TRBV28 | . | TGTGCCAGCAGTTTAACCAGGAACACTGAAGCTTTCTTT | CASSLTRNTEAFF
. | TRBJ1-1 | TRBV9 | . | TGTGCCAGCAGCGCCACTCTAACGGGTGAAGCTTTCTTT | CASSATLTGEAFF
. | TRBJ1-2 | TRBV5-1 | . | TGCGCCAGCAGCTTGGGTGCAGTTGGTAACTATGGCTACACCTTC | CASSLGAVGNYGYTF
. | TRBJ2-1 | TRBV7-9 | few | TGTGCCAGCAGCTTTACCGAGGGCAATGAGCAGTTCTTC | CASSFTEGNEQFF
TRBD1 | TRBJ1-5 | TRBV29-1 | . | TGCAGCGTAGTGACAGGGGAAGATCAGCCCCAGCATTTT | CSVVTGEDQPQHF
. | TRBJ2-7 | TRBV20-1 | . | TGCAGTGCTTTGGGGGCCTACGAGCAGTACTTC | CSALGAYEQYF
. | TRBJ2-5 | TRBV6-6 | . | TGTGCCAGCGCCGTTTGGGACCAAGAGACCCAGTACTTC | CASAVWDQETQYF
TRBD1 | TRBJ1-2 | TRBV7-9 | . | TGTGCCAGCACCGAGACAGGGCATGGCTACACCTTC | CASTETGHGYTF
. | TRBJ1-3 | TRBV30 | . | TGTGCCTGGAGTGTGAACTCTGGAAACACCATATATTTT | CAWSVNSGNTIYF
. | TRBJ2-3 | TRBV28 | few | TGTGCCAGCAGCCGTGGAGAAAGAACAGATACGCAGTATTTT | CASSRGERTDTQYF
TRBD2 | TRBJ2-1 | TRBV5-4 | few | TGTGCCAGCAGCTTGAAATTGTCTAGCGGGAGCTACAATGAGCAGTTCTTC | CASSLKLSSGSYNEQFF
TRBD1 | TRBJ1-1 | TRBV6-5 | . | TGTGCCAGCAGTTACGGGGGGACAGGGAGAGGTGAAGCTTTCTTT | CASSYGGTGRGEAFF